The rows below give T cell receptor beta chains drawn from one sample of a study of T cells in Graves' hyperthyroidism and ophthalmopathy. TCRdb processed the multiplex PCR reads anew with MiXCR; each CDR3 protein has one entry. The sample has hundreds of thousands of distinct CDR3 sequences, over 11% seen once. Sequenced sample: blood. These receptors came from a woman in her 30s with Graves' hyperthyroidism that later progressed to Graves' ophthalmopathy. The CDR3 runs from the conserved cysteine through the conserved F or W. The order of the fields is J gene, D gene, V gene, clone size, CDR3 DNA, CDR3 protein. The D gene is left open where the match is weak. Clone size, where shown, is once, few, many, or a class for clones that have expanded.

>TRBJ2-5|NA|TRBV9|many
TGTGCCAGCAGCGTAGGGGGCGGGGATATCCAAGAGACCCAGTACTTC
CASSVGGGDIQETQYF
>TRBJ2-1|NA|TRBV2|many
TGTGCCAGTGAGCTAGCGCTCCAAGCTGGGTCCTACAATGAGCAGTTCTTC
CASELALQAGSYNEQFF
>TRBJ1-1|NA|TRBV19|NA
TGTGCCAGTAGTAGGGGTTACATTAACACTGAAGCTTTCTTT
CASSRGYINTEAFF
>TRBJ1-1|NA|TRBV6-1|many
TGTGCCAGCAGTGAAGGGCGTCGGGGGAACACTGAAGCTTTCTTT
CASSEGRRGNTEAFF
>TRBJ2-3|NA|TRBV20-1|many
TGCAGTGCCCCCACTGGATTAGGCGGGACCGCAGATACGCAGTATTTT
CSAPTGLGGTADTQYF
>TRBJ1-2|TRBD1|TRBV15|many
TGTGCCACCGAGGGGGCGGCTAACTATGGCTACACCTTC
CATEGAANYGYTF
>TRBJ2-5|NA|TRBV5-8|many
TGTGCCAGCAGCTTGCAGTGGGAGACCCAGTACTTC
CASSLQWETQYF
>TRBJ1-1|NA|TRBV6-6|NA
TGTGCCAGCAGTTACTCGTTAAAGAACACTGAAGCTTTCTTT
CASSYSLKNTEAFF
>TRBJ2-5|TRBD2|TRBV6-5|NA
TGTGCCAGCAGTTACTCGAGTCCTAGCGGGAACCAAGAGACCCAGTACTTC
CASSYSSPSGNQETQYF
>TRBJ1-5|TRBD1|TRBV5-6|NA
TGTGCCAGCAGCTCGACAGGGGACAGAGGTAGCAATCAGCCCCAGCATTTT
CASSSTGDRGSNQPQHF
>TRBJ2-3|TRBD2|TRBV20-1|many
TGCAGTGCTTTTTCGGCAAACGACCAAAGGCTAGCGGGAGGCGCGGATACGCAGTATTTT
CSAFSANDQRLAGGADTQYF
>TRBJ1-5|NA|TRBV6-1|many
TGTGCCAGCAGGAGGGATGATCAGCCCCAGCATTTT
CASRRDDQPQHF
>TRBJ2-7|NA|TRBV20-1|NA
TGCAGTGCCAAAGCTAGACAGGCCGTGGGGATCTACGAGCAGTACTTC
CSAKARQAVGIYEQYF
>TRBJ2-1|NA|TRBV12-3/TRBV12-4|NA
TGTGCCAGCAGCACTCAGGGTCACAATGGGCAGTTCTTC
CASSTQGHNGQFF
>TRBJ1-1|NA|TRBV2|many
TGTGCCAGCAGTGAAGCGCTTTCGGCTGAAGCTTTCTTT
CASSEALSAEAFF
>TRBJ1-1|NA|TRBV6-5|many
TGTGCCAGCAGTTACGTAGTGAACACTGAAGCTTTCTTT
CASSYVVNTEAFF
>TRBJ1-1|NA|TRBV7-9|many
TGTGCCAGTTTACAGGGAAAAACTGAAGCTTTCTTT
CASLQGKTEAFF
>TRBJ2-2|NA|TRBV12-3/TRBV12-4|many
TGTGCCAGCAGTCCCCAGGAAACCGGGGAGCTGTTTTTT
CASSPQETGELFF
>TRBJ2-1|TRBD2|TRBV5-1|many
TGCGCCAGCAGAACTAGCGGAGTGGATGAGCAGTTCTTC
CASRTSGVDEQFF
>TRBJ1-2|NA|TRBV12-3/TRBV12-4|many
TGTGCCAGCATTCCTAGGGACGCTGATGATGGCTACACCTTC
CASIPRDADDGYTF
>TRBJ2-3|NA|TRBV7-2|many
TGTGCCAGCAGCCAACGGGACGTCCCAGATACGCAGTATTTT
CASSQRDVPDTQYF
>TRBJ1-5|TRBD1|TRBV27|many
TGTGCCAGCAGTTCGACAGGGCTCAATCAGCCCCAGCATTTT
CASSSTGLNQPQHF
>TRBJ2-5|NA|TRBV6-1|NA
TGTGCCAGCAGTGAACAGGCGTACCAAGAGACCCAGTACTTC
CASSEQAYQETQYF
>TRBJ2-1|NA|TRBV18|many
TGTGCCAGCTCACCATTCCAGGACAATGAGCAGTTCTTC
CASSPFQDNEQFF
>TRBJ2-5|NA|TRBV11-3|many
TGTGCCAGCAGCTCCCGCGGAGAAGAGACCCAGTACTTC
CASSSRGEETQYF
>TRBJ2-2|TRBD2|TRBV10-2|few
TGCGCCAGCAGTCCTGGACTAGCGGGAGTCCCCGGGGAGCTGTTTTTT
CASSPGLAGVPGELFF
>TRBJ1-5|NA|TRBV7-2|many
TGTGCCAGCAGCCCCGGGAGAAGTCAGCCCCAGCATTTT
CASSPGRSQPQHF
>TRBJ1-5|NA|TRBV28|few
TGTGCCAGCAGTGGGGCAGGGCCCATTAGCAATCAGCCCCAGCATTTT
CASSGAGPISNQPQHF
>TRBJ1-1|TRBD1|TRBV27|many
TGTGCCAGCAGTTTTGGCGCGGACAGGGCTAACACTGAAGCTTTCTTT
CASSFGADRANTEAFF
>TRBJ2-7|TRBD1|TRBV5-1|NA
TGCGCCAGCAGCTCGGAAAAAACGGACAGGGCACTCGAGCAGTACTTC
CASSSEKTDRALEQYF
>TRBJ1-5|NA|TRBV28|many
TGTGCCAGCAGCCTTGGAAGGGCAGGGCGGCATCAGCCCCAGCATTTT
CASSLGRAGRHQPQHF
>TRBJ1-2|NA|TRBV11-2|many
TGTGCCAGCATCCCCATTAGGATCACGGATGGCTACACCTTC
CASIPIRITDGYTF
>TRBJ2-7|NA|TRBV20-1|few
TGCAGTGCATCGGGGAATCGGCTGTACTTC
CSASGNRLYF
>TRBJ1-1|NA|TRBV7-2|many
TGTGCCAGCAGCCGGGGGGGAGGAGGGGGAACCACTGAAGCTTTCTTT
CASSRGGGGGTTEAFF
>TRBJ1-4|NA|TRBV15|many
TGTGCCACCAGCAGACCGACCCTGATTATTAATGAAAAACTGTTTTTT
CATSRPTLIINEKLFF
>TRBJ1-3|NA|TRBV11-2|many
TGTGCCAGCAGCTTAAGGTCAGGGATCGGAATCTCTGGAAACACCATATATTTT
CASSLRSGIGISGNTIYF
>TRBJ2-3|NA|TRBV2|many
TGTGCCACCGTAGGTAGGGCCACAGATACGCAGTATTTT
CATVGRATDTQYF
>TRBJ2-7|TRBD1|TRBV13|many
TGTGCCAGCAGCGAAGGTGCACAGGGGGGTCGGGGGGAGCAGTACTTC
CASSEGAQGGRGEQYF
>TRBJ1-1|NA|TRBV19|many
TGTGCCAGTAGATGGGGGGAGGGCACTGAAGCTTTCTTT
CASRWGEGTEAFF
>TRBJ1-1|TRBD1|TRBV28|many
TGTGCCAGCCTTGGACAGGTGAACACTGAAGCTTTCTTT
CASLGQVNTEAFF
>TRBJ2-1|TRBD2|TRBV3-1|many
TGTGCCAGCAGCCAAGGGCGGGAGGGCAATGAGCAGTTCTTC
CASSQGREGNEQFF
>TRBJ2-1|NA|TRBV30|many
TGTGCCTGGAGTGTGGTTGAGCAGTTCTTC
CAWSVVEQFF
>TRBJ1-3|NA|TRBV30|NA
TGTGCCTGGAGTACAGGAATCTCTGGAAACACCATATATTTT
CAWSTGISGNTIYF
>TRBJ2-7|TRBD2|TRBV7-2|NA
TGTGCCAGCAGCTTAGTGGGACTAGCGGGAGGGTCGACCTACGAGCAGTACTTC
CASSLVGLAGGSTYEQYF
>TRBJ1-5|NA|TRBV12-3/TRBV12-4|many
TGTGCCAGCAGTACCCACGGGGGGAGGTACAATCAGCCCCAGCATTTT
CASSTHGGRYNQPQHF
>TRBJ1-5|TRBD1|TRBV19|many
TGTGCCAGCCCGTGGACAGGGGAGATTCACAATCAGCCCCAGCATTTT
CASPWTGEIHNQPQHF
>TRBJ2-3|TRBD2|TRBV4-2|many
TGTGCCAGCACCTCTAAGCGGGAGATCACAGATACGCAGTATTTT
CASTSKREITDTQYF
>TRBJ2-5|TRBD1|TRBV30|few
TGTGCCTCAGGGACAGCACAAGAGACCCAGTACTTC
CASGTAQETQYF
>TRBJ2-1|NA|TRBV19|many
TGTGCCAGTAGTCATGCCAACAATGAGCAGTTCTTC
CASSHANNEQFF
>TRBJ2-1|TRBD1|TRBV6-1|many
TGTGCCAGCAGTGAACAGACAGGGGGCTACAATGAGCAGTTCTTC
CASSEQTGGYNEQFF
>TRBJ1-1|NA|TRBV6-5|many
TGTGCCAGCAGTTACTCAGCAGGGCTGAACACTGAAGCTTTCTTT
CASSYSAGLNTEAFF
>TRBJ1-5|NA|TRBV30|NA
TGTACCTGGGGTTTCGGGAGCAATCAGCCCCAGCATTTT
CTWGFGSNQPQHF
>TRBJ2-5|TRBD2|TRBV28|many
TGTGCCAGCAGTTTATGGGCTAGCGGAGGGGAGACCCAGTACTTC
CASSLWASGGETQYF
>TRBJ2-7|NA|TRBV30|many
TGTGCCTGGAGTTATGGGAGTAGCGAGCAGTACTTC
CAWSYGSSEQYF
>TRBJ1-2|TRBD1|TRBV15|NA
TGTGCCACCAGCATTCCCGGGACAGTCTATGGCTACACCTTC
CATSIPGTVYGYTF
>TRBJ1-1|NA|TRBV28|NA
TGTGAGGTTAATGGGGTGAACACTGAAGCTTTCTTT
CEVNGVNTEAFF
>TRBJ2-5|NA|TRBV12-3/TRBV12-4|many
TGTGCCAGCAGTCTCTTGGGTCCAGGGACCCAGTACTTC
CASSLLGPGTQYF
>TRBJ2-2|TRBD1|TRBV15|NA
TGTGCCACCAGCAGTTCCCGACAGGGAAAGAACACCGGGGAGCTGTTTTTT
CATSSSRQGKNTGELFF
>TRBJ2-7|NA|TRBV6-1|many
TGTGCCAGCAGTGAAGCAAGGAGGGGGACCTACGAGCAGTACTTC
CASSEARRGTYEQYF
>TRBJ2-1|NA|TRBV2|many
TGTGCCAGATCCTCCCAGCGATCCACCTACAATGAGCAGTTCTTC
CARSSQRSTYNEQFF